This passage covers 22 T cell receptor beta chains from one sample sequenced in a study of patients and donors after allogeneic stem cell transplantation. MiXCR, run by TCRdb on the RT-PCR reads, gives a single entry per CDR3 protein. The sample consists of 800,000 to 1,000,000 distinct CDR3 sequences, around 17% of them appearing once. What was sequenced was blood, either unsorted or a sorted T cell fraction (not recorded which). The receptors originated from a human donor who was either an allogeneic HSCT recipient or a stem cell or donor lymphocyte infusion donor (not recorded which). It is not recorded whose cells these are; they may come from a transplant donor.

The chain recombines TRBV30 with TRBJ2-4; no reliable D call. Germline V gives CDR1 GTSNPN, CDR2 SVGIG (reference sequence). The CDR3 totals 12 residues. The CDR3 bases are TGTGCTGCCGCCAAAGAGTCGCACATTCAGTACTTC. Translated, it gives CAAAKESHIQYF.

This clonotype was seen more than once but under ten times. The chain uses TRBV20-1 and TRBJ2-1; no clear D gene. The CDR3 spans 12 residues. Between the trimmed V and J ends, which lost 3 bases and 4 bases, there was a span of 7 bases. From germline, CDR1 is DFQATT and CDR2 SNEGSKA (reference sequence). This CDR3 reads CSASLLYNEQFF. The CDR3 DNA reads as TGCAGTGCTAGCCTTCTTTACAATGAGCAGTTCTTC.

In this sample, this clonotype turned up a few times. The V gene is TRBV6-1, the J gene TRBJ1-1; D gene ambiguous. The germline V and J ends were trimmed by 6 bases and 0 bases, with 14 bases remaining between them. The germline V gene encodes CDR1 MNHNS and CDR2 SASEGT. The CDR3 runs to 15 residues. The CDR3 reads CASSPETGMNTEAFF. The CDR3 DNA follows: TGTGCCAGCAGCCCCGAGACGGGTATGAACACTGAAGCTTTCTTT.

In this sample, this clonotype turned up a few times. This sequence joins TRBV2 and TRBJ1-1, with D possibly being TRBD1 (6 bases). The CDR3 is made up of 16 amino acids. From germline, CDR1 is SNHLY and CDR2 FYNNEI. Between the trimmed V and J ends, which lost 4 bases and 2 bases, there was a span of 17 bases. CDR3 nucleotide sequence: TGTGCCAGCAGTGGCGACGGGGGGCGACCTAACACTGAAGCTTTCTTT. Its protein is CASSGDGGRPNTEAFF.

The V and J genes are TRBV6-2 or TRBV6-3 and TRBJ1-2; a weak D match, TRBD1 (6 bases). The CDR3 totals 14 residues. In germline, CDR1 is MNHEY, CDR2 SVGEGT. Trimming removed 2 bases at V and 2 bases at J, with 9 bases between. The CDR3, as DNA: TGTGCCAGCAGTTACGACAGGATCAACTATGGCTACACCTTC. This encodes CASSYDRINYGYTF.

The chain couples TRBV7-3 to TRBJ2-1; the match to TRBD2 covers 11 bases. The CDR3 spans 15 residues. Germline assignment: CDR1 SGHTA and CDR2 FQGTGA. Trimming at V came to 4 bases and at J to 9 bases, leaving 8 bases not matched to a gene. CDR3 sequence: CASSSIAGGRSEQFF. CDR3 nucleotide sequence: TGTGCCAGCAGCTCCATAGCGGGAGGGCGGAGTGAGCAGTTCTTC.

The rearrangement links TRBV27 to TRBJ2-7; 10 bases match TRBD1. Germline V gene sequence: CDR1 MNHEY, CDR2 SMNVEV (reference sequence). This CDR3 is built from 16 residues. V trimming: 3 bases; J trimming: 3 bases; junction bases outside the gene matches: 8. CDR3 nucleotide sequence: TGTGCCAGCAGTTTTGGTGCGGGACAGGGGTACTACGAGCAGTACTTC. Protein product: CASSFGAGQGYYEQYF.

In its sample, this clonotype was seen many times. The chain links TRBV20-1 to TRBJ2-7; the D gene is possibly TRBD2 (6 bases). V was clipped by 6 bases and J by 9 bases, with 18 bases between them. Looked up from germline, CDR1 is DFQATT and CDR2 is SNEGSKA (reference sequence). The CDR3 totals 12 residues. DNA of the CDR3: TGCAGTGCCAGTCCCGGGACTTTAACGCAGTACTTC. Its protein product is CSASPGTLTQYF.

The genes are TRBV7-3 and TRBJ1-1, with no clear D. V was trimmed by 0 bases and J by 1 base, leaving 9 bases between them. CDR3 length: 15 amino acids. Germline V lookup: CDR1 SGHTA, CDR2 FQGTGA. Here the CDR3 reads CASSLTKGGNTEAFF. The DNA of the CDR3 is TGTGCCAGCAGCTTAACGAAGGGCGGGAACACTGAAGCTTTCTTT.

In this sample, this clonotype turned up once. The chain recombines TRBV7-9 with TRBJ2-1, with D possibly matching TRBD1 (6 bases). Trimming shortened V by 1 base and J by 1 base, and 11 bases separated the two germline ends. Germline V gene data show CDR1 as SEHNR and CDR2 as FQNEAQ (reference sequence). This CDR3 comprises 16 residues. CDR3 DNA sequence: TGTGCCAGCAGCTTAGATTCCAGGGGTTCCTACAATGAGCAGTTCTTC. Protein sequence: CASSLDSRGSYNEQFF. Variable domain in full (rest from reference TRBV7-9 and TRBJ2-1): DTGVSQNPRHKITKRGQNVTFRCDPISEHNRLYWYRQTLGQGPEFLTYFQNEAQLEKSRLLSDRFSAERPKGSFSTLEIQRTEQGDSAMYLCASSLDSRGSYNEQFFGPGTRLTVL.

V gene TRBV24-1 combines with J gene TRBJ2-2, with TRBD1 matching 8 bases. After removal of 4 bases from V and 1 base from J, the junction contained 4 bases not matched to a gene. The CDR3 has 16 residues. Germline values: CDR1 KGHDR, CDR2 SFDVKD. The CDR3 loop is CATSDRGQGNTGELFF. CDR3 DNA sequence: TGTGCCACCAGTGACCGAGGACAGGGGAACACCGGGGAGCTGTTTTTT.

This clonotype was counted at least ten times. This rearrangement joins TRBV12-3 or TRBV12-4 to TRBJ2-5; 8 bases line up with TRBD2. Germline trimming cut 4 bases from V and 6 bases from J; bases unmatched to any gene: 4. This CDR3 region has 13 residues. CDR3 protein: CASSSGGGKTQYF. The CDR3 DNA reads as TGTGCCAGCAGTTCCGGGGGGGGAAAGACCCAGTACTTC.

The chain links TRBV7-8 to TRBJ2-5; D is perhaps TRBD1 or TRBD2 (7 bases each). V was cut by 4 bases and J by 5 bases, with 14 bases left in between. The CDR3 runs to 14 residues. Germline CDR1 reads SGHVS; CDR2 reads FQNEAQ. CDR3 sequence reads: CASSSTGRGETQYF. The CDR3 coding sequence is TGTGCCAGCAGCTCGACAGGGAGGGGCGAGACCCAGTACTTC.

This clonotype was seen a handful of times. The J gene is TRBJ1-1, the V gene TRBV7-2, with D unresolved. The CDR3 spans 12 residues. Germline CDR1 reads SGHTA; CDR2 reads FQGNSA. Trimming pared 3 bases from V and 4 bases from J, leaving 6 bases between. The CDR3 reads CASSFPLTEAFF. As DNA, the CDR3 is TGTGCCAGCAGCTTCCCCCTCACTGAAGCTTTCTTT.

The chain links TRBV25-1 to TRBJ2-7, with D possibly being TRBD2 (5 bases). V was cut by 3 bases and J by 0 bases, with 18 bases left in between. From germline, CDR1 is MGHDK and CDR2 SYGVNS. The CDR3 extends over 17 amino acids. The CDR3 DNA reads TGTGCCAGCAGTGACCCGGACGGGAAACTAACCTCCTACGAGCAGTACTTC. Amino acid sequence: CASSDPDGKLTSYEQYF.

The chain joins TRBV3-1 to TRBJ1-2, with D possibly TRBD1 on 6 matching bases. Germline V gene sequence: CDR1 LGHDT, CDR2 YNNKEL (reference sequence). V was clipped by 6 bases and J by 3 bases, with 14 bases between them. There are 14 residues in the CDR3. The CDR3 here is CASRGWGADYGYTF. DNA of the CDR3: TGTGCCAGCAGAGGTTGGGGGGCGGACTATGGCTACACCTTC.

The chain has TRBV12-3 or TRBV12-4 and TRBJ2-5; D unresolved. Trimming removed 3 bases from V and 1 base from J, with 12 bases in between. The length of the CDR3 is 15 residues. DNA for the CDR3: TGTGCCAGCAGTTTTGCATTTCGACTCCAAGAGACCCAGTACTTC. Its protein is CASSFAFRLQETQYF.

This clonotype was seen more than once but under ten times. V usage is TRBV5-1 and J usage is TRBJ2-1, with D possibly being TRBD1 or TRBD2 (5 bases each). Trimming took 4 bases from V and 4 from J, leaving 18 bases between them. The CDR3 is 16 residues long. Per the germline V gene, CDR1 is SGHRS and CDR2 is YFSETQ. CDR3 sequence (DNA): TGCGCCAGCAGCGTGGACACTAGTGGGAGTTACAATGAGCAGTTCTTC. Translating it yields CASSVDTSGSYNEQFF.

V and J are TRBV15 and TRBJ2-3; D tentatively reads TRBD1 or TRBD2 (6 bases each). Per germline, CDR1 LNHNV and CDR2 YYDKDF (reference sequence). CDR3 length: 14 residues. Trimming removed 3 bases from V and 6 bases from J, with 13 bases in between. CDR3 sequence (DNA): TGTGCCACCAGCAGCCGGGGGCCGGGGGATACGCAGTATTTT. Its protein product is CATSSRGPGDTQYF.

The chain links TRBV21-1 to TRBJ2-1; TRBD1 is the table's D call, not checked against the DNA. TRBV21-1 is noted as a pseudogene. This CDR3 contains 14 residues. The CDR3, as DNA: TGTGCCAGCACCGTCGGACAGGGAGACAATGAGCAGTTCTTC. Translating it yields CASTVGQGDNEQFF.

In this sample, this clonotype turned up a few times. The chain combines TRBV12-3 or TRBV12-4 with TRBJ2-1, with D tentatively TRBD1 (5 bases). The V end was cut by 6 bases, the J end by 7 bases, with 10 bases between. There are 12 residues in the CDR3. For the CDR3, the DNA is TGTGCCAGCAGACCAGACAGAAATGAGCAGTTCTTC. Its translation: CASRPDRNEQFF.

The table lists this clonotype with a few counts. J is TRBJ2-7 and V is TRBV27, with 7 bases fitting TRBD2. This CDR3 is 15 amino acids long. Germline V gene data show CDR1 as MNHEY and CDR2 as SMNVEV (reference sequence). Trimming at V came to 2 bases and at J to 2 bases, leaving 6 bases not matched to a gene. CDR3 in DNA: TGTGCCAGCAGTTTAGGGGGGGACTCGGCCTACGAGCAGTACTTC. Residues: CASSLGGDSAYEQYF.